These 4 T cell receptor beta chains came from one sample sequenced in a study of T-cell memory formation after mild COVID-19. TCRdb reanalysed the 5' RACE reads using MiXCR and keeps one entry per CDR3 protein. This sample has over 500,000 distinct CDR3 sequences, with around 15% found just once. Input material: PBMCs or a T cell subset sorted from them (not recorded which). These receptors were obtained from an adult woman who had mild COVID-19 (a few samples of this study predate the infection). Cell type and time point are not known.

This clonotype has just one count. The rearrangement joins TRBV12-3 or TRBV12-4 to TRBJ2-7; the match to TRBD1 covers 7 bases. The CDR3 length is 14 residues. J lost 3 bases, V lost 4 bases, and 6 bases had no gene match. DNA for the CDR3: TGTGCCAGCAGTTCTCTGACAGGGAACTACGAGCAGTACTTC. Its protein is CASSSLTGNYEQYF.

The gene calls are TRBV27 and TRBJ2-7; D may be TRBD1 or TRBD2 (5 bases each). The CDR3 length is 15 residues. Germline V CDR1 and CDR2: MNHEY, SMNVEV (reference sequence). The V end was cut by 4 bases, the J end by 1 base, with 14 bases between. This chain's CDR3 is CASSSSGTPSYEQYF. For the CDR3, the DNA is TGTGCCAGCAGTTCCTCCGGGACCCCGTCCTACGAGCAGTACTTC.

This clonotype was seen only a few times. The DNA for the CDR3 is TGTGCCAGCAGCTTAAGGGAGGACGGTTTGCCCTACAATGAGCAGTTCTTC. Residues: CASSLREDGLPYNEQFF. The chain recombines TRBV7-3 with TRBJ2-1; weak D call: TRBD2 (6 bases). The CDR3 contains 17 residues. Germline V gene data show CDR1 as SGHTA and CDR2 as FQGTGA. V lost 1 base to trimming and J lost 2 bases, with 15 bases between them.

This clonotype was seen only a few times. CDR3 nucleotide sequence: TGTGCCAGCAGGCAGGGCCGTTCGAGTCAGCCCCAGCATTTT. Its translation is CASRQGRSSQPQHF. The rearrangement links TRBV2 to TRBJ1-5; a weak D match, TRBD1 (5 bases). Deletions cut 6 bases from V and 6 bases from J, with 15 bases between. The CDR3 runs 14 residues. Germline-derived CDR1 and CDR2 are SNHLY and FYNNEI.